This is a list of T cell receptor beta chains from one sample in a study of T cell changes during pregnancy in multiple sclerosis. Method: immunoSEQ multiplex PCR; TCRdb's copy keeps in-frame clones and lacks some. Of tens of thousands of clones listed, approximately 92% are singletons. The sequencing here drew on CD8+ T cells from peripheral blood mononuclear cells, taken in the third trimester of pregnancy. These receptor sequences come from a female donor with multiple sclerosis, enrolled in a pregnancy study. The CDR3 runs from the conserved cysteine through the conserved F or W. A D gene is named only where the DNA matches it firmly. Clone size is not always given. Where it is, it says once, few, many or a class for expanded clones.

cdr3_aa | cdr3_nt | clone_size | j_call | v_call | d_call
CASRTSGSSYNEQFF | TGTGCCAGTCGGACTAGCGGGAGCTCCTACAATGAGCAGTTCTTC | once | TRBJ2-1 | TRBV19 | TRBD2
CASSYGTGGQPQHF | TGTGCCAGCAGTTACGGAACAGGGGGACAGCCCCAGCATTTT | - | TRBJ1-5 | TRBV6-5 | TRBD1
CASSLSPGSGTSSVF | TGTGCCAGCAGTTTATCACCCGGATCCGGGACTAGCTCCGTCTTC | - | TRBJ2-7 | TRBV27 | TRBD2
CSVGESRAQLFF | TGCAGCGTAGGGGAATCTAGGGCTCAACTGTTTTTT | - | TRBJ1-4 | TRBV29-1 | -
CASSLVSGGITDTQYF | TGTGCCAGCAGCTTAGTTAGCGGGGGGATCACAGATACGCAGTATTTT | - | TRBJ2-3 | TRBV11-2 | TRBD2
CASSPFFPLSDTQYF | TGCGCCAGCAGCCCCTTCTTCCCTTTATCAGATACGCAGTATTTT | once | TRBJ2-3 | TRBV4-1 | -
CASSVGKAGPETQYF | TGTGCCAGCAGCGTAGGGAAAGCAGGGCCAGAGACCCAGTACTTC | - | TRBJ2-5 | TRBV11-2 | -
CASKLGQGGSPLHF | TGTGCCAGTAAACTGGGACAGGGGGGATCACCCCTCCACTTT | - | TRBJ1-6 | TRBV19 | TRBD1
CASRLEQGAGQPQHF | TGTGCCAGCAGATTAGAACAGGGGGCCGGTCAGCCCCAGCATTTT | - | TRBJ1-5 | TRBV14 | TRBD1
CASSIGDGEAFF | TGTGCCAGTAGTATTGGAGACGGTGAAGCTTTCTTT | - | TRBJ1-1 | TRBV19 | -
CASSLMGGTYEQYF | TGTGCCAGCAGCTTAATGGGAGGGACCTACGAGCAGTACTTC | - | TRBJ2-7 | TRBV11-2 | TRBD2
CASSSSGPMNTEAFF | TGTGCCAGCAGCTCCTCAGGGCCGATGAACACTGAAGCTTTCTTT | - | TRBJ1-1 | TRBV5-4 | -
CASSLYWRATMNTEAFF | TGCGCCAGCAGCTTGTATTGGAGGGCTACAATGAACACTGAAGCTTTCTTT | - | TRBJ1-1 | TRBV5-1 | -
CSVASGGGSDEQYF | TGCAGCGTTGCCAGTGGGGGAGGGTCCGACGAGCAGTACTTC | few | TRBJ2-7 | TRBV29-1 | TRBD2
CASSLARGQAGEKLFF | TGTGCCAGCAGCTTAGCGCGGGGCCAGGCCGGGGAAAAACTGTTTTTT | - | TRBJ1-4 | TRBV7-9 | -
CASSEGQGLMNTEAFF | TGTGCCAGCAGTGAAGGCCAGGGGCTGATGAACACTGAAGCTTTCTTT | - | TRBJ1-1 | TRBV6-1 | -
CASSLAVGTSYNEQFF | TGCGCCAGCAGCTTGGCAGTGGGGACTTCCTACAATGAGCAGTTCTTC | - | TRBJ2-1 | TRBV5-1 | -
CASSPLSYNEQFF | TGTGCCAGCAGCCCCCTTTCCTACAATGAGCAGTTCTTC | once | TRBJ2-1 | TRBV14 | -
CASSPLSGGRSDTDTQYF | TGTGCCAGCAGCCCCCTCTCGGGGGGGCGATCAGATACAGATACGCAGTATTTT | - | TRBJ2-3 | TRBV4-2 | TRBD2
CASSPGLSKETQYF | TGTGCCAGCAGCCCGGGACTATCGAAAGAGACCCAGTACTTC | - | TRBJ2-5 | TRBV7-8 | TRBD2
CSAGGIFF | TGCAGCGCTGGGGGGATTTTCTTT | - | TRBJ1-1 | TRBV29-1 | -
CASSLSVGLSNQPQHF | TGTGCCAGCAGTTTATCAGTGGGACTTAGCAATCAGCCCCAGCATTTT | - | TRBJ1-5 | TRBV27 | -
CASSLESGGVFTEAFF | TGCGCCAGCAGCTTGGAGTCAGGGGGCGTTTTCACTGAAGCTTTCTTT | - | TRBJ1-1 | TRBV5-1 | TRBD1
CASSPDRNYGYTF | TGTGCCAGCTCACCGGACAGAAACTATGGCTACACCTTC | - | TRBJ1-2 | TRBV18 | -
CASRGEGTANNYGYTF | TGTGCCAGCAGGGGTGAGGGGACAGCCAATAACTATGGCTACACCTTC | - | TRBJ1-2 | TRBV7-9 | TRBD1
CASSRINTEAFF | TGTGCCAGCAGCCGTATAAACACTGAAGCTTTCTTT | - | TRBJ1-1 | TRBV5-4 | -
CASSPGLVYEQYF | TGTGCCAGCAGCCCGGGACTAGTCTACGAGCAGTACTTC | - | TRBJ2-7 | TRBV9 | TRBD2
CASSFSDRAYLYGYTF | TGTGCCAGCAGTTTCAGTGACAGAGCGTATCTCTATGGCTACACCTTC | - | TRBJ1-2 | TRBV27 | -
CASSHIAGGNEKLFF | TGTGCCAGCAGCCATATAGCCGGGGGAAATGAAAAACTGTTTTTT | once | TRBJ1-4 | TRBV6-1 | -
CASSSDRRTLQETQYF | TGTGCCAGCAGCTCGGACAGGAGAACCCTTCAAGAGACCCAGTACTTC | - | TRBJ2-5 | TRBV7-9 | TRBD1
CASSSMNTEAFF | TGCGCCAGCAGCTCTATGAACACTGAAGCTTTCTTT | - | TRBJ1-1 | TRBV5-1 | -
CASSVETGGTEAFF | TGTGCCAGCAGCGTAGAGACGGGTGGGACTGAAGCTTTCTTT | - | TRBJ1-1 | TRBV9 | -
CASRLSSPSYTDTQYF | TGTGCAAGTCGCTTGAGTAGTCCTAGTTACACAGATACGCAGTATTTT | - | TRBJ2-3 | TRBV12-2 | -